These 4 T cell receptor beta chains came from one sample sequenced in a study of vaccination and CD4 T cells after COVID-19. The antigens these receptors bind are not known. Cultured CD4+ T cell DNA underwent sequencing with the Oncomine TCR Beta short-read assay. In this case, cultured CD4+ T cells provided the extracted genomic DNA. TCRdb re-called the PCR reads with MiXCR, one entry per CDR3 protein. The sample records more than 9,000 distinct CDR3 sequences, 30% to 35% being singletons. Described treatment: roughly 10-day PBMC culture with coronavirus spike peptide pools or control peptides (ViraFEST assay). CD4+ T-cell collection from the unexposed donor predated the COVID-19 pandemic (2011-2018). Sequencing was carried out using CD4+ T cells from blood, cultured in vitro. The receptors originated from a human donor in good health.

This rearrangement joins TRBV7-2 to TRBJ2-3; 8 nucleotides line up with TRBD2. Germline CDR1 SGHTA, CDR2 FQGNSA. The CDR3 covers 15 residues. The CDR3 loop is CASGIAGMGLNTQYF. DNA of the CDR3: TGTGCGTCGGGTATAGCGGGAATGGGACTCAATACGCAGTATTTT.

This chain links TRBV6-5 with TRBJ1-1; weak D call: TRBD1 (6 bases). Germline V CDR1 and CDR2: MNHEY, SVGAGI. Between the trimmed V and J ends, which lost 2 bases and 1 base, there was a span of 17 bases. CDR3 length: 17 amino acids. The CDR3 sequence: CASSYTQPDRRNTEAFF. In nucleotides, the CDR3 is TGTGCCAGCAGTTACACCCAACCCGACAGGCGGAACACTGAAGCTTTCTTT.

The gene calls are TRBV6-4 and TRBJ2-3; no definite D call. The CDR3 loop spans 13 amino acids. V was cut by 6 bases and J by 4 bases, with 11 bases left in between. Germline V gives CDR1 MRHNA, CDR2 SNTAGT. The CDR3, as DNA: TGTGCCAGCAGCGCCGGAGCCTCAGATACGCAGTATTTT. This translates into CASSAGASDTQYF.

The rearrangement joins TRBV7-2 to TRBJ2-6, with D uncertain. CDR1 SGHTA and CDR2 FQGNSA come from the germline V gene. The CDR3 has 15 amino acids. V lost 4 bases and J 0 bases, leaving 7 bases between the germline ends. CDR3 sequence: CASSSRSSGANVLTF. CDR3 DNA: TGTGCCAGCAGCTCCAGAAGCTCTGGGGCCAACGTCCTGACTTTC.